The 29 T cell receptor beta chains in this list originate from one sample, sequenced in a study of CD8+ T cells in alopecia areata. After isolation, RNA underwent reverse transcription to generate cDNA as the sequencing template. Measured with immunoSEQ multiplex PCR; TCRdb has only the in-frame clones, and not every one. The sample has fewer than 250,000 clones; 50% to 70% are singletons. Sequences were derived from CD4+ T cells sorted from blood, sampled at week 0. Receptors originate from a human donor with alopecia areata.

There are a few counts of this clone. The chain combines TRBV5-1 with TRBJ2-1; D gene unclear. The CDR3 extends over 15 amino acids. V lost 4 bases to trimming and J lost 7 bases, with 18 bases between them. Germline V lookup: CDR1 SGHRS, CDR2 YFSETQ. The CDR3 region has the DNA TGCGCCAGCAGCATAGGGTCTTTTACGGCGAATGAGCAGTTCTTC. It yields the protein CASSIGSFTANEQFF.

The V call is TRBV25-1, the J call TRBJ2-1, with D unclear. The ends were cut back, 5 bases at V and 5 bases at J, with 16 bases in the middle. The germline V gene has CDR1 MGHDK and CDR2 SYGVNS. The CDR3 loop spans 15 amino acids. DNA for the CDR3: TGTGCCAGCAGTAGGGTCTTCGTTCGGCACAATGAGCAGTTCTTC. Encoded protein: CASSRVFVRHNEQFF.

V gene TRBV7-2 combines with J gene TRBJ2-1; D uncertain. The CDR3 runs 14 residues. Germline CDR1 and CDR2: SGHTA and FQGNSA. With 4 bases removed from V and 7 bases from J, the gap between germline ends came to 14 bases. Here the CDR3 reads CASSSSSSANEQFF. The CDR3 bases are TGTGCCAGCAGCTCTTCCTCCTCCGCTAATGAGCAGTTCTTC.

The chain has TRBV30 and TRBJ2-1; D unclear. Per germline, CDR1 GTSNPN and CDR2 SVGIG (reference sequence). This CDR3 comprises 12 residues. V lost 1 base to trimming and J lost 6 bases, with 7 bases between them. CDR3 sequence: CAWSDSTNEQFF. CDR3 coding DNA: TGTGCCTGGAGTGACTCGACCAATGAGCAGTTCTTC.

This chain joins TRBV7-2 and TRBJ2-1, with D perhaps TRBD2 (5 bases). The CDR3 spans 13 residues. The germline V gene encodes CDR1 SGHTA and CDR2 FQGNSA. Trimming left V 1 base short and J 7 bases short, with 8 bases between. The CDR3 sequence is CASSLVPGNEQFF. The CDR3 coding sequence is TGTGCCAGCAGCTTAGTCCCGGGAAATGAGCAGTTCTTC. The full variable domain, its missing parts supplied by reference TRBV7-2 and TRBJ2-1, is GAGVSQSPSNKVTEKGKDVELRCDPISGHTALYWYRQSLGQGLEFLIYFQGNSAPDKSGLPSDRFSAERTGGSVSTLTIQRTQQEDSAVYLCASSLVPGNEQFFGPGTRLTVL.

This chain connects TRBV7-8 to TRBJ2-7; weak D call: TRBD2 (6 bases). The germline CDR1 and CDR2 sequences are SGHVS and FQNEAQ. The CDR3 extends over 15 amino acids. V lost 5 bases to trimming and J lost 7 bases, with 21 bases between them. The CDR3 loop reads CASSPTRPGGREQYF. CDR3 in DNA: TGTGCCAGCAGCCCTACCCGCCCCGGGGGTCGGGAGCAGTACTTC.

This clone was picked up a small number of times. The chain combines TRBV29-1 with TRBJ2-7; 9 nucleotides agree with TRBD1. This CDR3 is built from 14 residues. From germline, CDR1 is SQVTM and CDR2 ANQGSEA. Trimming at V came to 6 bases and at J to 8 bases, leaving 14 bases not matched to a gene. CDR3 sequence reads: CSVARTGTGSQQYF. CDR3 sequence (DNA): TGCAGCGTCGCCCGGACCGGGACAGGGAGTCAGCAGTACTTC.

This clone was recorded at least ten times. The sample holds other DNA sequences that translate to the same CDR3. The chain carries TRBV7-9 and TRBJ2-1; D is ambiguous. Germline loops: CDR1 SEHNR, CDR2 FQNEAQ (reference sequence). The V gene lost 5 bases and the J gene lost 3 bases, with 5 bases spanning the gap. The CDR3 has 12 residues. The CDR3 DNA is TGTGCCAGCAGCCCGGACTACAATGAGCAGTTCTTC. Its protein is CASSPDYNEQFF.

The chain links TRBV30 to TRBJ2-6; no clear D. Trimming shortened V by 5 bases and J by 2 bases, and 4 bases separated the two germline ends. The CDR3 has 12 amino acids. From germline, CDR1 is GTSNPN and CDR2 SVGIG (reference sequence). CDR3 residues: CAWATGANVLTF. The CDR3 region has the DNA TGTGCCTGGGCTACTGGGGCCAACGTCCTGACTTTC.

This chain joins TRBV7-2 and TRBJ1-5, with unresolved D. Germline assignment: CDR1 SGHTA and CDR2 FQGNSA. The CDR3 has 15 residues. The V gene lost 1 base and the J gene lost 0 bases, with 7 bases spanning the gap. The CDR3 spells CASSLDGISNQPQHF. CDR3 nucleotides: TGTGCCAGCAGCTTAGACGGGATTAGCAATCAGCCCCAGCATTTT.

The chain links TRBV29-1 to TRBJ2-2; D possibly corresponds to TRBD2 (5 bases). Trimming removed 6 bases at V and 5 bases at J, with 16 bases between. This CDR3 comprises 14 residues. Germline values: CDR1 SQVTM, CDR2 ANQGSEA. The CDR3: CSVTGNLGTGELFF. Here the CDR3 DNA reads TGCAGCGTCACGGGGAACCTGGGGACCGGGGAGCTGTTTTTT.

The V gene is TRBV19, the J gene TRBJ1-5, with unresolved D. Trimming pared 3 bases from V and 0 bases from J, leaving 9 bases between. Germline V CDR1 and CDR2: LNHDA, SQIVND (reference sequence). CDR3 length: 15 amino acids. CDR3 in amino acids: CASSIIAGSNQPQHF. DNA for the CDR3: TGTGCCAGTAGTATTATCGCGGGTAGCAATCAGCCCCAGCATTTT. Variable domain in full (rest from reference TRBV19 and TRBJ1-5): DGGITQSPKYLFRKEGQNVTLSCEQNLNHDAMYWYRQDPGQGLRLIYYSQIVNDFQKGDIAEGYSVSREKKESFPLTVTSAQKNPTAFYLCASSIIAGSNQPQHFGDGTRLSIL.

The rearrangement links TRBV30 to TRBJ1-2; 8 bases line up with TRBD1. The V gene's germline CDR1 is GTSNPN and CDR2 SVGIG (reference sequence). V trimming: 0 bases; J trimming: 7 bases; junction bases outside the gene matches: 7. The CDR3 is 14 amino acids. The CDR3 protein is CAWSVPDRVGGYTF. The CDR3 DNA follows: TGTGCCTGGAGTGTCCCGGACAGGGTGGGTGGCTACACCTTC.

This chain connects TRBV6-1 to TRBJ1-2; no firm D call. V lost 4 bases, J lost 1 base, and 7 bases lay in between. The CDR3 covers 13 residues. Per germline, CDR1 MNHNS and CDR2 SASEGT. CDR3 loop: CASSVQNNYGYTF. CDR3 sequence (DNA): TGTGCCAGCAGTGTACAGAATAACTATGGCTACACCTTC.

The chain links TRBV29-1 to TRBJ1-1; 7 bases match TRBD1. J was trimmed by 0 bases and V by 7 bases; bases with no gene match: 5. Germline CDR1 reads SQVTM; CDR2 reads ANQGSEA. This CDR3 spans 13 amino acids. The CDR3, as DNA: TGCAGCGCCGGGACAGTCTTGAACACTGAAGCTTTCTTT. This sequence encodes CSAGTVLNTEAFF.

This clone was observed a handful of times. J is TRBJ1-4 and V is TRBV5-1; D possibly corresponds to TRBD1 (5 bases). This CDR3 contains 14 residues. The V end was cut by 4 bases, the J end by 5 bases, with 12 bases between. Per the germline V gene, CDR1 is SGHRS and CDR2 is YFSETQ. CDR3 coding DNA: TGCGCCAGCAGCGCCGGGACCACGAATGAAAAACTGTTTTTT. The encoded protein is CASSAGTTNEKLFF.

The chain combines TRBV30 with TRBJ1-4, with no clear D. Germline V gene sequence: CDR1 GTSNPN, CDR2 SVGIG (reference sequence). CDR3 length: 14 amino acids. Trimming stripped 0 bases from V and 0 bases from J, with 5 bases between. The CDR3 spells CAWSVLATNEKLFF. For the CDR3, the DNA is TGTGCCTGGAGTGTACTGGCAACTAATGAAAAACTGTTTTTT.

This chain joins TRBV5-1 and TRBJ2-7; 10 positions agree with TRBD1. From germline, CDR1 is SGHRS and CDR2 YFSETQ. The V and J ends lost 2 bases and 5 bases, in that order; junction bases with no gene match: 4. The CDR3 is made up of 14 amino acids. The DNA of the CDR3 is TGCGCCAGCAGCTTCGACAGGGGGCGAAACGAGCAGTACTTC. This sequence encodes CASSFDRGRNEQYF.

V gene TRBV4-1 combines with J gene TRBJ1-3; possible D gene TRBD1, 5 bases. The germline V and J ends were trimmed by 2 bases and 0 bases, with 11 bases remaining between them. Germline V gene sequence: CDR1 MGHRA, CDR2 YSYEKL. The CDR3 is made up of 16 amino acids. The CDR3 sequence is CASSQPRQSSGNTIYF. The CDR3 DNA follows: TGCGCCAGCAGCCAACCGAGACAGAGCTCTGGAAACACCATATATTTT.

The chain has TRBV5-1 and TRBJ1-4; perhaps TRBD1 as D (5 bases). The ends were cut back, 4 bases at V and 0 bases at J, with 16 bases in the middle. The CDR3 has 17 residues. In germline, CDR1 is SGHRS, CDR2 YFSETQ. This CDR3 reads CASSTGRTGATNEKLFF. CDR3 bases: TGCGCCAGCAGCACCGGACGGACGGGGGCAACTAATGAAAAACTGTTTTTT.

The chain employs TRBV5-1 and TRBJ2-3; no firm D call. Trimming removed 0 bases from V and 1 base from J, with 12 bases in between. This CDR3 is built from 16 residues. Germline V gene lookup returns CDR1 SGHRS and CDR2 YFSETQ. The CDR3 here is CASSLAQIGRTDTQYF. The CDR3 DNA is TGCGCCAGCAGCTTGGCACAAATTGGTCGCACAGATACGCAGTATTTT. Combining the CDR3 with reference TRBV5-1 and TRBJ2-3 gives the whole variable domain KAGVTQTPRYLIKTRGQQVTLSCSPISGHRSVSWYQQTPGQGLQFLFEYFSETQRNKGNFPGRFSGRQFSNSRSEMNVSTLELGDSALYLCASSLAQIGRTDTQYFGPGTRLTVL.

The chain uses TRBV7-6 and TRBJ2-3; D is unclear. The germline CDR1 and CDR2 sequences are SGHVS and FNYEAQ. The CDR3 loop spans 14 amino acids. The V end lost 5 bases, the J end lost 4 bases, and 13 bases lay between the germline ends. CDR3 sequence (DNA): TGTGCCAGCAGCGAAGTCCTCCTGGCAGATACGCAGTATTTT. As protein: CASSEVLLADTQYF.

The rearrangement links TRBV29-1 to TRBJ2-2; D gene unclear. Between the trimmed V and J ends, which lost 5 bases and 0 bases, there was a span of 7 bases. This CDR3 has 13 residues. Germline V gene data show CDR1 as SQVTM and CDR2 as ANQGSEA. CDR3 sequence reads: CSVYWANTGELFF. As DNA, the CDR3 is TGCAGCGTTTACTGGGCGAACACCGGGGAGCTGTTTTTT.

The rearrangement links TRBV5-1 to TRBJ1-1; D gene ambiguous. The CDR3 is 15 residues long. The germline gives CDR1 SGHRS, CDR2 YFSETQ. The V end was cut by 1 base, the J end by 0 bases, with 10 bases between. The CDR3 protein is CASSLFTAVNTEAFF. CDR3 coding DNA: TGCGCCAGCAGCTTGTTTACAGCAGTGAACACTGAAGCTTTCTTT.

V gene TRBV6-5 combines with J gene TRBJ1-2; D unresolved. Germline CDR1 reads MNHEY; CDR2 reads SVGAGI. Trimming stripped 7 bases from V and 5 bases from J, with 8 bases between. CDR3 size: 11 residues. CDR3 coding DNA: TGTGCCAGCACGGGAGGATATGGCTACACCTTC. It encodes CASTGGYGYTF.

This rearrangement joins TRBV4-2 to TRBJ2-7; D is uncertain. There are 14 residues in the CDR3. Per the germline V gene, CDR1 is LGHNA and CDR2 is YNFKEQ. Deletions cut 0 bases from V and 2 bases from J, with 8 bases between. The CDR3 spells CASSQDPGTYEQYF. CDR3 nucleotide sequence: TGTGCCAGCAGCCAAGATCCAGGAACCTACGAGCAGTACTTC.

This chain connects TRBV30 to TRBJ2-1; 7 bases are a match to TRBD1. Germline CDR1 is GTSNPN and CDR2 is SVGIG (reference sequence). The CDR3 has 14 residues. With 8 bases clipped from V and 1 base from J, the junction kept 8 bases outside the gene matches. The CDR3 spells CASRGLKSYNEQFF. The CDR3 region has the DNA TGTGCCAGCAGGGGGTTGAAGTCCTACAATGAGCAGTTCTTC.

This clone was observed a single time. The chain uses TRBV18 and TRBJ1-1; D not resolved. Germline CDR1 KGHSH, CDR2 LQKENI. Trimming took off 2 bases at V and 2 bases at J, with 9 bases between the two ends. CDR3 length: 14 amino acids. Here the CDR3 DNA reads TGTGCCAGCTCACCATGGGGAGGAAACACTGAAGCTTTCTTT. Its translation is CASSPWGGNTEAFF.

V gene TRBV9 combines with J gene TRBJ1-3; no clear D. The CDR3 has 14 residues. V was shortened by 2 bases and J by 2 bases, with 8 bases between the two germline ends. CDR1 SGDLS and CDR2 YYNGEE come from the germline V gene. The CDR3 coding sequence is TGTGCCAGCAGCGTCTCGGGTGCTGGAAACACCATATATTTT. This gives the protein CASSVSGAGNTIYF.